What follows are 24 T cell receptor beta chains derived from one specimen sequenced in a study of blood T cell repertoires in COVID-19. TCRdb keeps only in-frame clones here, not all; method: immunoSEQ multiplex PCR. The top ten hold around 4.5% of the sample, which has over 100,000 clones, about 80% seen once. The sample comprised peripheral blood. The receptors derive from a human donor in a cohort sampled during active COVID-19.

The chain uses TRBV7-8 and TRBJ2-2; TRBD1 might be the D (5 bases). The ends were cut back, 6 bases at V and 2 bases at J, with 10 bases in the middle. This CDR3 has 14 residues. From germline, CDR1 is SGHVS and CDR2 FQNEAQ. Here the CDR3 reads CASRGWGNTGELFF. CDR3 DNA: TGTGCCAGCAGGGGGTGGGGCAACACCGGGGAGCTGTTTTTT.

The chain has TRBV6-5 and TRBJ2-2, with D maybe TRBD1 (5 bases). V shed 2 bases and J shed 1 base, with 11 bases lying between them. This CDR3 contains 16 residues. CDR1 is MNHEY and CDR2 is SVGAGI in the germline V gene. The CDR3 bases are TGTGCCAGCAGTTACACTCGACAGCTGAACACCGGGGAGCTGTTTTTT. Protein product: CASSYTRQLNTGELFF.

The CDR3 nucleotides read TGTGCCAGTAGTACCACGGGACAGGGGGCCTACGAGCAGTACTTC. As protein: CASSTTGQGAYEQYF. This chain joins TRBV19 and TRBJ2-7; 11 bases are shared with TRBD1. This CDR3 has 15 residues. Germline V gene lookup returns CDR1 LNHDA and CDR2 SQIVND (reference sequence). Trimming cost V 4 bases and J 2 bases; bases outside gene matches: 4.

This clone showed up just once. The chain is built from TRBV9 and TRBJ2-7; 10 positions agree with TRBD1. The CDR3 is made up of 15 amino acids. Per germline, CDR1 SGDLS and CDR2 YYNGEE. Germline trimming cut 3 bases from V and 4 bases from J; bases unmatched to any gene: 7. This chain's CDR3 is CASSEGTGEGYEQYF. CDR3 bases: TGTGCCAGCAGCGAGGGGACAGGGGAGGGGTACGAGCAGTACTTC.

V usage is TRBV5-1 and J usage is TRBJ2-1; TRBD1 agrees at 11 bases. The V and J ends lost 4 bases and 7 bases, in that order; junction bases with no gene match: 7. The CDR3 is made up of 15 amino acids. From germline, CDR1 is SGHRS and CDR2 YFSETQ. CDR3 region: CASSTPGTGGNEQFF. The CDR3 DNA reads TGCGCCAGCAGCACCCCCGGGACAGGGGGGAATGAGCAGTTCTTC.

The CDR3 protein is CASSAIGELFF. In DNA form, the CDR3 reads TGTGCCAGCAGTGCTATCGGGGAGCTGTTTTTT. The chain is built from TRBV25-1 and TRBJ2-2; D gene ambiguous. Germline CDR1 is MGHDK and CDR2 is SYGVNS. This CDR3 has 11 amino acids. V dropped 4 bases and J dropped 7 bases, with 4 bases sitting between them.

V and J are TRBV2 and TRBJ1-4; no definite D call. Trimming shortened V by 4 bases and J by 8 bases, and 17 bases separated the two germline ends. The CDR3 length is 15 residues. Per the germline V gene, CDR1 is SNHLY and CDR2 is FYNNEI. CDR3 residues: CASSVGGAGVEKLFF. The CDR3 DNA follows: TGTGCCAGCAGTGTCGGAGGAGCTGGGGTAGAAAAACTGTTTTTT.

The V call is TRBV5-4, the J call TRBJ2-3, with D unresolved. This CDR3 contains 13 residues. CDR1 is SGHNT and CDR2 is YYREEE in the germline V gene (reference sequence). V was shortened by 4 bases and J by 2 bases, with 8 bases between the two germline ends. CDR3 coding DNA: TGTGCCAGCAGCCCCCGGGTCACAGATACGCAGTATTTT. The encoded protein is CASSPRVTDTQYF.

The chain uses TRBV7-2 and TRBJ2-5; the D gene is possibly TRBD1 (5 bases). This CDR3 is 13 amino acids long. V lost 2 bases and J 5 bases, leaving 9 bases between the germline ends. In germline, CDR1 is SGHTA, CDR2 FQGNSA. The CDR3, as DNA: TGTGCCAGCAGCTTAAACAGGCGGGAGACCCAGTACTTC. Translated: CASSLNRRETQYF.

To note about this clone: Other DNA sequences of this sample code for an identical CDR3. V usage is TRBV18 and J usage is TRBJ1-2; 7 nucleotides agree with TRBD1. The V segment lost 3 bases and the J segment 6 bases; nucleotides outside the gene matches: 4. The CDR3 totals 13 residues. CDR1 KGHSH and CDR2 LQKENI come from the germline V gene. CDR3 region: CASSPRQGDGYTF. CDR3 in DNA: TGTGCCAGCTCACCGAGGCAGGGGGATGGCTACACCTTC.

The CDR3 sequence: CASSQDLGDPHSNQPQHF. CDR3 DNA sequence: TGCGCCAGCAGCCAAGATCTCGGGGATCCCCATAGCAATCAGCCCCAGCATTTT. The V and J genes are TRBV4-3 and TRBJ1-5; D not resolved. Trimming took 0 bases from V and 0 from J, leaving 15 bases between them. The CDR3 extends over 18 amino acids. Germline CDR1 and CDR2: LGHNA and YSLEER.

This clone appeared once. CDR3 region: CASSASGGSYNEQFF. CDR3 DNA sequence: TGTGCCAGCAGCGCTAGCGGGGGTTCCTACAATGAGCAGTTCTTC. V gene TRBV9 combines with J gene TRBJ2-1; TRBD2 matches 10 bases. Per germline, CDR1 SGDLS and CDR2 YYNGEE. Trimming took 3 bases from V and 1 from J; bases not matched to a gene: 1. The CDR3 has 15 residues.

V usage is TRBV2 and J usage is TRBJ1-6; 7 bases are a match to TRBD1. The germline V gene has CDR1 SNHLY and CDR2 FYNNEI. The CDR3 contains 18 residues. V shed 11 bases and J 0 bases; nucleotides not matched to a gene: 16. CDR3 in amino acids: CAGGTTGRSSSYNSPLHF. CDR3 in DNA: TGTGCCGGGGGGACGACAGGGAGATCGAGCTCCTATAATTCACCCCTCCACTTT.

The J gene is TRBJ2-1, the V gene TRBV5-1, with D maybe TRBD1 (5 bases). Germline lookup yields CDR1 SGHRS and CDR2 YFSETQ. The CDR3 has 16 residues. Trimming shortened V by 1 base and J by 0 bases, and 11 bases separated the two germline ends. The CDR3 nucleotides are TGCGCCAGCAGCTTGTTTAGGGGATTCTCCTACAATGAGCAGTTCTTC. Encoded protein: CASSLFRGFSYNEQFF.

This clone was seen once. The genes are TRBV11-2 and TRBJ1-1, with a tentative D call TRBD1 (6 bases). Germline V gene lookup returns CDR1 SGHAT and CDR2 FQNNGV. This CDR3 comprises 17 residues. The germline V and J ends were trimmed by 5 bases and 5 bases, with 24 bases remaining between them. Here the CDR3 DNA reads TGTGCCAGCAGCAGGGGGAGCAGGGGAAATGGTGATACTGAAGCTTTCTTT. Translated, it gives CASSRGSRGNGDTEAFF.

The chain links TRBV5-1 to TRBJ2-1, with D maybe TRBD2 (6 bases). Trimming took off 4 bases at V and 8 bases at J, with 19 bases between the two ends. Germline loops: CDR1 SGHRS, CDR2 YFSETQ. This CDR3 has 15 residues. The CDR3 is CASSAGRLAIHEQFF. The CDR3, as DNA: TGCGCCAGCAGCGCGGGGCGGCTAGCGATCCATGAGCAGTTCTTC.

V usage is TRBV10-3 and J usage is TRBJ2-1; maybe TRBD1 (5 bases). The V gene lost 5 bases and the J gene lost 0 bases, with 14 bases spanning the gap. Germline lookup yields CDR1 ENHRY and CDR2 SYGVKD. There are 16 residues in the CDR3. The CDR3, as DNA: TGTGCCATCAGTAACCCGGACATTAGCTCCTACAATGAGCAGTTCTTC. Amino acid sequence: CAISNPDISSYNEQFF.

V and J are TRBV5-1 and TRBJ1-1; D ambiguous. V lost 1 base to trimming and J lost 2 bases, with 6 bases between them. CDR3 length equals 13 residues. Germline CDR1 is SGHRS and CDR2 is YFSETQ. CDR3 sequence: CASSLSPNTEAFF. In DNA, the CDR3 is TGCGCCAGCAGCTTGTCCCCAAACACTGAAGCTTTCTTT.

The chain couples TRBV9 to TRBJ2-3; 8 bases map to TRBD2. The V segment lost 2 bases and the J segment 6 bases; nucleotides outside the gene matches: 8. The CDR3 sequence is 15 residues long. Per the germline V gene, CDR1 is SGDLS and CDR2 is YYNGEE. The CDR3 coding sequence is TGTGCCAGCAGCGTCAGCGGGGGCCCACCGGATACGCAGTATTTT. Amino acids: CASSVSGGPPDTQYF.

CDR3 region: CASSPSGGHLYEQYF. In nucleotides, the CDR3 is TGTGCCAGCAGCCCCTCCGGAGGGCACCTCTACGAGCAGTACTTC. The gene calls are TRBV9 and TRBJ2-7, with D tentatively TRBD2 (6 bases). The germline gives CDR1 SGDLS, CDR2 YYNGEE. This CDR3 region has 15 residues. Trimming shortened V by 4 bases and J by 3 bases, and 17 bases separated the two germline ends.

This chain links TRBV5-1 with TRBJ1-6; the match to TRBD1 covers 8 bases. Per germline, CDR1 SGHRS and CDR2 YFSETQ. This CDR3 is built from 12 residues. V lost 0 bases to trimming and J lost 16 bases; unmatched junction nucleotides: 3. Here the CDR3 DNA reads TGCGCCAGCAGCTTGGAGGACAGGGTACTCCACTTT. It translates to CASSLEDRVLHF.

The chain is built from TRBV6-6 and TRBJ2-1; 13 nucleotides agree with TRBD2. CDR3 size: 16 residues. The V segment lost 6 bases and the J segment 9 bases; nucleotides outside the gene matches: 11. CDR1 is MNHNY and CDR2 is SVGAGI in the germline V gene (reference sequence). CDR3 DNA: TGTGCCAGCAGACAACAACTAGCGGGGGGGCTCAGTGAGCAGTTCTTC. Protein: CASRQQLAGGLSEQFF.

The rearrangement joins TRBV7-2 to TRBJ1-2; D unclear. Per germline, CDR1 SGHTA and CDR2 FQGNSA. CDR3 length equals 14 residues. Trimming took 3 bases from V and 4 from J, leaving 12 bases between them. CDR3 protein: CASSFSLGGYGYTF. In DNA form, the CDR3 reads TGTGCCAGCAGCTTCAGCCTCGGCGGCTATGGCTACACCTTC.

This chain joins TRBV7-9 and TRBJ2-7; D call uncertain. The V and J ends lost 3 bases and 5 bases respectively, with 11 bases between them. There are 13 residues in the CDR3. CDR1 is SEHNR, CDR2 FQNEAQ, per germline (reference sequence). As DNA, the CDR3 is TGTGCCAGCAGCTTTCGGTTAGAAAACGAGCAGTACTTC. Protein product: CASSFRLENEQYF.